Below are 30 T cell receptor beta chains sequenced from a single sample in a study of shared T cell receptors in the human thymus. Some clones are missing from TCRdb's copy, which holds only in-frame ones; the method was immunoSEQ multiplex PCR. Of approximately 580,000 clones in the sample, approximately 80% were seen once. These data were also reused for a study on human thymus T cells.

Source material: thymocytes. Every receptor here comes from a boy younger than two with a congenital heart defect.

This chain joins TRBV28 and TRBJ1-2; 11 bases align to TRBD1. Germline CDR1 reads MDHEN; CDR2 reads SYDVKM. The V segment lost 6 bases and the J segment 8 bases; nucleotides outside the gene matches: 5. The CDR3 is made up of 13 amino acids. The DNA of the CDR3 is TGTGCCAGCAGCCCGGACAGGGGGCTAGGCTACACCTTC. It encodes CASSPDRGLGYTF.

The rearrangement joins TRBV15 to TRBJ2-1; unclear D gene. The CDR3 totals 12 residues. Trimming left V 2 bases short and J 5 bases short, with 4 bases between. Germline-derived CDR1 and CDR2 are LNHNV and YYDKDF (reference sequence). CDR3 loop: CATSRPDNEQFF. In DNA, the CDR3 is TGTGCCACCAGCAGACCCGACAATGAGCAGTTCTTC.

This chain connects TRBV23-1 to TRBJ2-7; 8 positions match TRBD2. TRBV23-1 is an open reading frame, and its role is uncertain. This CDR3 comprises 20 residues. Trimming at V came to 0 bases and at J to 4 bases, leaving 20 bases not matched to a gene. Written as DNA, the CDR3 is TGCGCCAGCAGTCAATCGCCGGTAGGGGGGAAGATAGCGGGGTCTTACGAGCAGTACTTC. Amino acids: CASSQSPVGGKIAGSYEQYF.

V usage is TRBV4-1 and J usage is TRBJ2-7; D may be TRBD2 (5 bases). The CDR3 consists of 15 residues. Germline V lookup: CDR1 MGHRA, CDR2 YSYEKL. V was pared by 5 bases and J by 0 bases, with 14 bases between. The CDR3 DNA is TGCGCCAGCAGCGAGCCTGTAGGGAGCTCCTACGAGCAGTACTTC. This gives the protein CASSEPVGSSYEQYF.

The chain links TRBV30 to TRBJ2-7, with 8 bases identical to TRBD2. V trimming: 4 bases; J trimming: 2 bases; junction bases outside the gene matches: 7. The germline V gene encodes CDR1 GTSNPN and CDR2 SVGIG (reference sequence). The CDR3 spans 14 residues. The CDR3 DNA sequence: TGTGCCTGGAAAAGCGGGAGAGTCACCTACGAGCAGTACTTC. The encoded protein is CAWKSGRVTYEQYF.

This rearrangement joins TRBV10-2 to TRBJ2-7, with 9 bases lining up with TRBD2. The CDR3 runs 17 residues. Unmatched junction bases numbered 15, after V lost 6 bases and J lost 3 bases. The germline V gene has CDR1 WSHSY and CDR2 SAAADI. CDR3 sequence reads: CASRTIERASGNYEQYF. The CDR3 DNA follows: TGCGCCAGCAGGACCATAGAGCGGGCTAGCGGGAACTACGAGCAGTACTTC.

This chain joins TRBV6-5 and TRBJ1-4; D uncertain. This CDR3 contains 15 residues. V lost 2 bases and J lost 0, with 7 bases in between. Germline CDR1 reads MNHEY; CDR2 reads SVGAGI. CDR3 in DNA: TGTGCCAGCAGTTACGAAACACCAACTAATGAAAAACTGTTTTTT. Protein sequence: CASSYETPTNEKLFF.

This clone was seen only a few times. The CDR3 spells CASSLKQGDGYTF. The DNA for the CDR3 is TGTGCCAGTAGTCTAAAACAGGGAGATGGCTACACCTTC. The rearrangement links TRBV19 to TRBJ1-2; weak D call: TRBD1 (6 bases). Germline lookup yields CDR1 LNHDA and CDR2 SQIVND (reference sequence). V dropped 5 bases and J dropped 6 bases, with 13 bases sitting between them. This CDR3 is 13 amino acids long.

This chain connects TRBV10-3 to TRBJ1-2, with TRBD1 as a possible D gene (6 bases). Germline CDR1 reads ENHRY; CDR2 reads SYGVKD. The CDR3 runs to 11 residues. With 8 bases removed from V and 3 bases from J, the gap between germline ends came to 7 bases. The CDR3 sequence: CAIQGYYGYTF. CDR3 bases: TGTGCCATCCAGGGGTACTATGGCTACACCTTC.

J is TRBJ2-7 and V is TRBV4-3; 8 bases align to TRBD2. This CDR3 has 18 residues. In germline, CDR1 is LGHNA, CDR2 YSLEER. J gave up 3 bases and V 0 bases, and 13 bases lay outside the gene matches. The CDR3 reads CASSQDKSPAGVSYEQYF. CDR3 DNA: TGCGCCAGCAGCCAAGACAAGTCCCCAGCGGGAGTTAGCTACGAGCAGTACTTC.

The chain is built from TRBV30 and TRBJ2-7; TRBD2 is a possible D gene (5 bases). CDR3 size: 14 residues. Germline CDR1 is GTSNPN and CDR2 is SVGIG (reference sequence). Trimming removed 3 bases from V and 0 bases from J, with 12 bases in between. The DNA of the CDR3 is TGTGCCTGGAGCTCTGCGGGTTACTCCTACGAGCAGTACTTC. Amino acids: CAWSSAGYSYEQYF.

This sequence joins TRBV18 and TRBJ1-1; unclear D gene. CDR1 is KGHSH, CDR2 LQKENI, per germline. This CDR3 contains 13 residues. V was cut by 4 bases and J by 5 bases, with 11 bases left in between. CDR3 bases: TGTGCCAGCTCACAGTCCCTCGAGACTGAAGCTTTCTTT. Residues: CASSQSLETEAFF.

This clone appeared a few times. The gene calls are TRBV28 and TRBJ2-7, with a tentative D call TRBD1 (6 bases). CDR1 MDHEN and CDR2 SYDVKM come from the germline V gene. Trimming took 7 bases from V and 7 from J, leaving 14 bases between them. The CDR3 runs to 12 residues. CDR3 amino acids: CASTRTGREQYF. For the CDR3, the DNA is TGTGCCAGCACTCGAACAGGGCGGGAGCAGTACTTC. The variable domain in full, completed from reference TRBV28 and TRBJ2-7, reads DVKVTQSSRYLVKRTGEKVFLECVQDMDHENMFWYRQDPGLGLRLIYFSYDVKMKEKGDIPEGYSVSREKKERFSLILESASTNQTSMYLCASTRTGREQYFGPGTRLTVT.

The chain combines TRBV5-8 with TRBJ1-5; D is unclear. Germline V CDR1 and CDR2: SGHTS, YDEGEE. This CDR3 region has 17 residues. The V end was cut by 4 bases, the J end by 0 bases, with 17 bases between. CDR3 sequence: CASSPWEGIYSNQPQHF. In DNA, the CDR3 is TGTGCCAGCAGCCCGTGGGAGGGTATTTATAGCAATCAGCCCCAGCATTTT.

This clone was observed a handful of times. This chain links TRBV7-9 with TRBJ2-7; 7 nucleotides agree with TRBD2. This CDR3 contains 15 residues. CDR1 and CDR2 (germline): SEHNR, FQNEAQ (reference sequence). Trimming removed 1 base from V and 5 bases from J; junction bases left unmatched: 8. CDR3 nucleotide sequence: TGTGCCAGCAGCTTAGTTCGGGAGGAGTCCCACGAGCAGTACTTC. Translating it yields CASSLVREESHEQYF.

This clone was counted only a few times. The gene calls are TRBV29-1 and TRBJ2-2; 9 bases fit TRBD1. The CDR3 runs to 17 residues. The ends lost 5 bases at V and 0 bases at J; junction bases unmatched: 10. Germline V lookup: CDR1 SQVTM, CDR2 ANQGSEA. This chain's CDR3 is CSVQWARDRANTGELFF. CDR3 DNA: TGCAGCGTTCAGTGGGCCCGGGACAGGGCGAACACCGGGGAGCTGTTTTTT.

The chain has TRBV7-2 and TRBJ2-7; 7 bases fit TRBD1. This CDR3 region has 15 residues. Germline CDR1 SGHTA, CDR2 FQGNSA. After removal of 2 bases from V and 4 bases from J, the junction contained 8 bases not matched to a gene. In nucleotides, the CDR3 is TGTGCCAGCAGCTTAAGAGGGGGCTTCGGGTACGAGCAGTACTTC. Protein sequence: CASSLRGGFGYEQYF.

The chain recombines TRBV28 with TRBJ1-5; TRBD1 aligns across 8 bases. The CDR3 has 15 amino acids. CDR1 MDHEN and CDR2 SYDVKM come from the germline V gene. The V and J ends lost 6 bases and 2 bases, in that order; junction bases with no gene match: 6. This chain's CDR3 is CASSRQGQGNQPQHF. The CDR3 region has the DNA TGTGCCAGCAGCCGACAGGGGCAAGGCAATCAGCCCCAGCATTTT.

The chain carries TRBV2 and TRBJ2-7, with TRBD1 identical over 7 bases. The CDR3 consists of 13 residues. Germline CDR1 reads SNHLY; CDR2 reads FYNNEI. Germline trimming cut 6 bases from V and 5 bases from J; bases unmatched to any gene: 7. The chain's CDR3 is CASRRTGFDEQYF. The CDR3 coding sequence is TGTGCCAGCAGGCGGACAGGCTTCGACGAGCAGTACTTC.

This chain connects TRBV5-1 to TRBJ2-3; TRBD2 might be the D (5 bases). Germline CDR1 and CDR2: SGHRS and YFSETQ. V lost 2 bases to trimming and J lost 0 bases, with 13 bases between them. The CDR3 is made up of 16 amino acids. The CDR3 coding sequence is TGCGCCAGCAGCTTCCCGGACTCAACTAGCACAGATACGCAGTATTTT. Translated, it gives CASSFPDSTSTDTQYF.

This chain joins TRBV28 and TRBJ2-4, with D possibly being TRBD1 (5 bases). The germline V gene has CDR1 MDHEN and CDR2 SYDVKM. Trimming removed 2 bases from V and 2 bases from J, with 16 bases in between. The length of the CDR3 is 17 residues. The CDR3 nucleotides are TGTGCCAGCAGTTTAGGTGGCAGGGAACGTCCCAAAAACATTCAGTACTTC. It is translated as CASSLGGRERPKNIQYF.

This chain joins TRBV4-1 and TRBJ2-3, with TRBD2 matching over 10 bases. The CDR3 runs to 19 residues. The V gene's germline CDR1 is MGHRA and CDR2 YSYEKL. V gave up 0 bases and J gave up 3 bases; unmatched junction bases: 12. CDR3 protein: CASSQDSAGGPTGTDTQYF. For the CDR3, the DNA is TGCGCCAGCAGCCAAGATTCAGCGGGAGGGCCGACGGGGACAGATACGCAGTATTTT.

The rearrangement joins TRBV4-3 to TRBJ2-7, with 10 bases fitting TRBD2. From germline, CDR1 is LGHNA and CDR2 YSLEER. Trimming at V came to 1 base and at J to 3 bases, leaving 15 bases not matched to a gene. This CDR3 spans 19 amino acids. CDR3 protein: CASSQAHSATSGKSYEQYF. CDR3 DNA sequence: TGCGCCAGCAGCCAAGCCCATTCGGCCACTAGCGGGAAAAGCTACGAGCAGTACTTC.

The rearrangement joins TRBV9 to TRBJ1-1; 9 bases are a match to TRBD1. Germline CDR1 SGDLS, CDR2 YYNGEE. The CDR3 is 18 amino acids. Trimming took 4 bases from V and 0 from J; bases not matched to a gene: 13. In nucleotides, the CDR3 is TGTGCCAGCAGCCCTTGGGACAGGGCCCTCTTCATGAACACTGAAGCTTTCTTT. Protein: CASSPWDRALFMNTEAFF. The whole variable domain, filled in from reference TRBV9 and TRBJ1-1, reads DSGVTQTPKHLITATGQRVTLRCSPRSGDLSVYWYQQSLDQGLQFLIQYYNGEERAKGNILERFSAQQFPDLHSELNLSSLELGDSALYFCASSPWDRALFMNTEAFFGQGTRLTVV.

The chain has TRBV2 and TRBJ2-7, with TRBD1 identical over 7 bases. The CDR3 spans 14 residues. The ends lost 1 base at V and 6 bases at J; junction bases unmatched: 6. The germline V gene encodes CDR1 SNHLY and CDR2 FYNNEI. CDR3 bases: TGTGCCAGCAGTGAAGACAGGGGAGAAAGCGAGCAGTACTTC. Translated, it gives CASSEDRGESEQYF.

The chain links TRBV7-9 to TRBJ1-4; TRBD1 might be the D (5 bases). CDR1 is SEHNR and CDR2 is FQNEAQ in the germline V gene (reference sequence). CDR3 length equals 17 residues. V was clipped by 1 base and J by 6 bases, with 18 bases between them. The CDR3 DNA reads as TGTGCCAGCAGCTTAGACCGATCCCAAGGGGCGGATGAAAAACTGTTTTTT. Amino acids: CASSLDRSQGADEKLFF.

This chain connects TRBV19 to TRBJ1-4, with 7 positions matching TRBD1. Germline lookup yields CDR1 LNHDA and CDR2 SQIVND (reference sequence). The V and J ends lost 6 bases and 8 bases, in that order; junction bases with no gene match: 27. The CDR3 spans 20 residues. The DNA of the CDR3 is TGTGCCAGTAGACCGACCCGTTACAGGGGACCTCTAGCCTCGGGGGAAAAACTGTTTTTT. It encodes CASRPTRYRGPLASGEKLFF.

The CDR3 nucleotides are TGTGCTAGTGGCACCCCGGTGAACTATGGCTACACCTTC. Its protein is CASGTPVNYGYTF. This chain connects TRBV12-5 to TRBJ1-2, with D hard to call. Trimming removed 6 bases at V and 2 bases at J, with 10 bases between. This CDR3 has 13 residues. Per germline, CDR1 LGHNT and CDR2 FRNRAP.

The chain uses TRBV6-1 and TRBJ1-2; D gene uncertain. V was shortened by 2 bases and J by 2 bases, with 12 bases between the two germline ends. The CDR3 covers 15 residues. Germline V gene data show CDR1 as MNHNS and CDR2 as SASEGT. CDR3 DNA: TGTGCCAGCAGTGAACCTGGCCCGGGGAACTATGGCTACACCTTC. This sequence encodes CASSEPGPGNYGYTF.

In its sample, this clone was seen a few times. In nucleotides, the CDR3 is TGTGCCAGCAGCGTCTCGGGTGGTTCTGGAAACACCATATATTTT. Translated, it gives CASSVSGGSGNTIYF. The chain carries TRBV9 and TRBJ1-3; D call uncertain. CDR3 size: 15 residues. CDR1 is SGDLS and CDR2 is YYNGEE in the germline V gene. V lost 2 bases and J lost 1, with 10 bases in between.